This T cell receptor (beta chain) was found in a study of cytomegalovirus exposure and HLA in healthy donors. Background on the study: Tens of millions of unique TCRs from HLA-typed donors were held in an early release of data.

Study-level results: Clonal expansion, a later analysis showed, was greater in HLA-associated TCR beta chains than in equally common others.

With respect to this clone: Its antigen is currently unknown.

The CDR3 runs 14 residues. V shed 1 base and J shed 5 bases, with 11 bases lying between them. The germline CDR1 and CDR2 sequences are SGHRS and YFSETQ. Vbeta (60) and Jbeta (13) primers were used in the PCR. The data were produced by immunoSEQ multiplex PCR, yet TCRdb's version contains in-frame clones alone and is incomplete. Of 85,000 to 120,000 clones listed, roughly 60% were seen once; the top ten hold more than 4.5%. This receptor was identified in a human donor in good health. This chain joins TRBV5-1 and TRBJ2-3; tentative D call: TRBD1 (6 bases). The sample was PBMCs. The CDR3 sequence is CASSLNRVGDTQYF. The CDR3 DNA reads as TGCGCCAGCAGCTTGAACAGGGTAGGAGATACGCAGTATTTT.